This TCR beta chain is from a study of blood T cell repertoires in COVID-19. The V gene's germline CDR1 is LGHDT and CDR2 YNNKEL (reference sequence). The CDR3 has 16 amino acids. Trimming took 4 bases from V and 3 from J; bases not matched to a gene: 6. Per the original data handling: Nucleated cell counts were estimated from reference gene primer amplification. Profiled with immunoSEQ multiplex PCR; TCRdb holds only in-frame clones, not every one. D and trimming were read from the DNA, whereas the V and J calls and clone size are those reported in that table. The sample shows over 30,000 clones, about nine tenths of them seen only once.

The gene calls are TRBV3-1 (or the pseudogene TRBV3-2) and TRBJ2-2; 9 bases line up with TRBD2. The specimen sequenced was peripheral blood. The clonotype originates from a man between 70 and 80 years old with acute or convalescent COVID-19. CDR3: CASSLSGTSYTGELFF. The CDR3 coding sequence is TGTGCCAGCAGCCTTTCCGGGACTAGCTACACCGGGGAGCTGTTTTTT.